A selection of T cell receptor beta chains follows, all from one sample in a study of cytomegalovirus exposure and HLA in healthy donors. Clones were sequenced by immunoSEQ multiplex PCR, and TCRdb holds only the in-frame ones, with some missing. The sample yields roughly 350,000 clones, roughly 88% seen once. The sequencing sample was made of PBMCs. These receptors were collected from a woman aged 18-30 years in good health and CMV-seronegative. Both conserved end residues are part of each CDR3. The D gene is left open where the match is weak. A clone size is listed for some rows: how often the clone was seen (once, few, many), or a class if it is expanded.

NA	TRBV14	NA	TRBJ2-3	TGTGCCAGCAGCCTGTTGTACAGCCGTGACACAGATACGCAGTATTTT	CASSLLYSRDTDTQYF
NA	TRBV7-2	NA	TRBJ2-7	TGTGCCAGCAGCCCCCCCCACGAGGTTTACGAGCAGTACTTC	CASSPPHEVYEQYF
once	TRBV10-3	NA	TRBJ2-7	TGTGCCATCACCTCCCGCGGGGTCTCCTACGAGCAGTACTTC	CAITSRGVSYEQYF
NA	TRBV7-8	NA	TRBJ2-7	TGTGCCAGCAGCTTAGCTCGCTTCCGGCTAGCAGCTTACGAGCAGTACTTC	CASSLARFRLAAYEQYF
once	TRBV21-1	NA	TRBJ2-1	TGTGCCAGGAGAAGGACTAGCGGGAGTTCTGGTTGGAATGAGCAGTTCTTC	CARRRTSGSSGWNEQFF
NA	TRBV28	NA	TRBJ1-2	TGTGCCAGCAGTTTTCCTGCAGGGAGGGGCTACACCTTC	CASSFPAGRGYTF
NA	TRBV5-4	TRBD2	TRBJ2-1	TGTGCCAGCAGTTCGATGGCTAGCGGGATATTGAGTGAGCAGTTCTTC	CASSSMASGILSEQFF
NA	TRBV15	NA	TRBJ1-3	TGTGCCACCAGCAGTGGTATGAGCCCTGGAAACACCATATATTTT	CATSSGMSPGNTIYF
few	TRBV6-5	TRBD1	TRBJ2-7	TGTGCCAGCAGAACAGGGGCCTACGAGCAGTACTTC	CASRTGAYEQYF
NA	TRBV6-5	TRBD1	TRBJ2-7	TGTGCCAGCAGCATTGGGACAGGGTACGAGCAGTACTTC	CASSIGTGYEQYF
NA	TRBV9	TRBD2	TRBJ2-3	TGTGCCAGCAGCATCGGGACTAGCGAACCGGATACGCAGTATTTT	CASSIGTSEPDTQYF
NA	TRBV4-1	NA	TRBJ2-5	TGCGCCAGCAGCCAAGTTGGCCTCCAAGAGACCCAGTACTTC	CASSQVGLQETQYF
NA	TRBV5-6	NA	TRBJ1-5	TGTGCCAGCAGCTACAAAAATAGCAATCAGCCCCAGCATTTT	CASSYKNSNQPQHF
NA	TRBV5-6	TRBD2	TRBJ2-7	TGTGCCAGCAGCTCGAAGCTCTCGGGACTAGCGGGAAGTGAGCAGTACTTC	CASSSKLSGLAGSEQYF
few	TRBV19	TRBD2	TRBJ2-1	TGTGCCAGTAGTCTCGAGCCCCGGGAGGCCCTTTTGAATGAGCAGTTCTTC	CASSLEPREALLNEQFF
few	TRBV9	NA	TRBJ2-7	TGTGCCAGCAGCGTAGCCGAGGGGAGGTCCTACGAGCAGTACTTC	CASSVAEGRSYEQYF
NA	TRBV2	NA	TRBJ2-7	TGTGCCAGCAGTGAAGTCTCCAGGGTTAGCTCCTACGAGCAGTACTTC	CASSEVSRVSSYEQYF
NA	TRBV9	NA	TRBJ2-6	TGTGCCAGCAGCCCCCACTCTGGGGCCAACGTCCTGACTTTC	CASSPHSGANVLTF
NA	TRBV25-1	TRBD1	TRBJ2-2	TGTGCCAGCAGAGGACAGGGAGGTCCCGGGGAGCTGTTTTTT	CASRGQGGPGELFF
NA	TRBV11-2	NA	TRBJ1-2	TGTGCCAGCAGAAATCCAACAGAGAACTATGGCTACACCTTC	CASRNPTENYGYTF
NA	TRBV29-1	NA	TRBJ2-7	TGCAGCGTTGTGGTACACTCCTACGAGCAGTACTTC	CSVVVHSYEQYF
NA	TRBV6-5	NA	TRBJ2-1	TGTGCCAGCAGTTACTCCTTCGACCTAGCCTACAATGAGCAGTTCTTC	CASSYSFDLAYNEQFF
NA	TRBV5-1	TRBD1	TRBJ1-1	TGCGCCAGCAGCTCAAGTCGACAGGGGGCTGAAGCTTTCTTT	CASSSSRQGAEAFF
NA	TRBV18	NA	TRBJ1-2	TGTGCCAGCTCACCAGCGGGGACCCATGGCTACACCTTC	CASSPAGTHGYTF
NA	TRBV2	TRBD1	TRBJ2-3	TGTGCCAGCAGTGAAGAAGGGGGACAGGTCACAGATACGCAGTATTTT	CASSEEGGQVTDTQYF
once	TRBV11-2	NA	TRBJ2-5	TGTGCCAGCAGCTTAGAGGGCAGTCAAGAGACCCAGTACTTC	CASSLEGSQETQYF
NA	TRBV7-8	NA	TRBJ1-1	TGTGCCAGCAGCTTATCTCTGGACACCTCGAAAGCTTTCTTT	CASSLSLDTSKAFF
NA	TRBV28	TRBD1	TRBJ2-7	TGTGCCAGCAGTTTACGGATAATCCGGGACAGGGGAAAAATAGCCTACGAGCAGTACTTC	CASSLRIIRDRGKIAYEQYF
NA	TRBV2	NA	TRBJ1-4	TGTGCCAGCAAAAGGGAGACAGGCGCTAATGAAAAACTGTTTTTT	CASKRETGANEKLFF
NA	TRBV25-1	NA	TRBJ2-1	TGTGCCAGCAGTGAACACAGGGCCCATGAGCAGTTCTTC	CASSEHRAHEQFF
NA	TRBV9	NA	TRBJ2-1	TGTGCCAGCAGCCCTGAGGGGGGACAGAGCTCCTACAATGAGCAGTTCTTC	CASSPEGGQSSYNEQFF
NA	TRBV2	NA	TRBJ1-4	TGTGCCAGCAGTGGAGACAGTGAAAAACTGTTTTTT	CASSGDSEKLFF
NA	TRBV19	TRBD2	TRBJ2-7	TGTGCCAGTAGTACTAGCGGGGGCTTCTACGAGCAGTACTTC	CASSTSGGFYEQYF
NA	TRBV4-1	TRBD2	TRBJ2-3	TGCGCCAGCAGCCGGGCGGGACTAGCGGGAGATACGCAGTATTTT	CASSRAGLAGDTQYF
NA	TRBV4-1	TRBD1	TRBJ2-7	TGCGCCAGCAGCCAAGATAAGGGACAGTCCTACGAGCAGTACTTC	CASSQDKGQSYEQYF
NA	TRBV29-1	NA	TRBJ1-4	TGCAGCGTTGTTCTTTCTGAAAAACTGTTTTTT	CSVVLSEKLFF
NA	TRBV18	NA	TRBJ1-1	TGTGCCAGCTCACCGGGGTTAACTGGACTTGAAGCTTTCTTT	CASSPGLTGLEAFF
NA	TRBV28	NA	TRBJ2-1	TGTGCCAGCGGGGAGAATGAGCAGTTCTTC	CASGENEQFF
NA	TRBV10-3	TRBD1	TRBJ2-7	TGTGCCATTACCCCCGGACAGGGGGCGGGAGAGCAGTACTTC	CAITPGQGAGEQYF
NA	TRBV4-1	TRBD1	TRBJ2-7	TGCGCCAGCAGCCCCGCCGGACAGGGAGCCTACGAGCAGTACTTC	CASSPAGQGAYEQYF
NA	TRBV27	NA	TRBJ2-3	TGTGCCAGCAGTCCCCGACAGAAAGATACGCAGTATTTT	CASSPRQKDTQYF
once	TRBV4-3	TRBD2	TRBJ2-3	TGCGCCAGCAGCCAAGACTCCCGGGGGGTTGGGGATACGCAGTATTTT	CASSQDSRGVGDTQYF
NA	TRBV4-3	NA	TRBJ2-2	TGCGCCAGCAGCCAAGAGGGAGGTAGCGGGAACACCGGGGAGCTGTTTTTT	CASSQEGGSGNTGELFF
NA	TRBV27	TRBD1	TRBJ1-5	TGTGCCAGCAGCCTTTCGGGACAGGCCGGCGGTCAGCCCCAGCATTTT	CASSLSGQAGGQPQHF
NA	TRBV28	NA	TRBJ2-6	TGTGCCAGCAGTTTGAAGAGGCTATTCGACCCGTCTGGGGCCAACGTCCTGACTTTC	CASSLKRLFDPSGANVLTF
NA	TRBV18	NA	TRBJ1-5	TGTGCCAGCTCACCACTGGATAGCCGGATAGTGGGTCAGCCCCAGCATTTT	CASSPLDSRIVGQPQHF
few	TRBV7-9	NA	TRBJ2-5	TGTGCCAGCAGCCCGCCGGGGGGGACAGCCCAAGAGACCCAGTACTTC	CASSPPGGTAQETQYF
NA	TRBV12-5	NA	TRBJ2-3	TGTGCTAGTGGTTTGCTCGTCACAGATACGCAGTATTTT	CASGLLVTDTQYF
NA	TRBV2	TRBD1	TRBJ1-2	TGTGCCAGCAGGGGGGGACAGTCCACTAACTATGGCTACACCTTC	CASRGGQSTNYGYTF
NA	TRBV6-5	TRBD2	TRBJ2-1	TGTGCCAGCAGTTCCGGGACTAGCGGGAGTTACTATGAGCAGTTCTTC	CASSSGTSGSYYEQFF